Listed here are 6 T cell receptor beta chains from one sample, sequenced in a study of T cell responses to AZD1222 COVID-19 vaccine. Generated by immunoSEQ multiplex PCR, the TCRdb table keeps only in-frame clones and is missing some. Among about 140,000 clones listed, roughly 90% were seen once. The source was peripheral blood, collected on day 0 of AZD1222 vaccination. These receptor sequences come from an adult in good health.

J is TRBJ1-1 and V is TRBV12-3 or TRBV12-4; D unresolved. Trimming took 6 bases from V and 8 from J, leaving 7 bases between them. The length of the CDR3 is 10 residues. CDR3 residues: CASRRAEAFF. The CDR3 coding sequence is TGTGCCAGCAGGAGAGCAGAAGCTTTCTTT.

The chain couples TRBV7-2 to TRBJ1-4; D unclear. Germline CDR1 and CDR2: SGHTA and FQGNSA. The CDR3 has 12 residues. Trimming took 3 bases from V and 8 from J, leaving 7 bases between them. CDR3 loop: CASSLNPEKLFF. The CDR3 DNA is TGTGCCAGCAGCTTGAACCCCGAAAAACTGTTTTTT.

The V and J genes are TRBV4-2 and TRBJ1-5; no clear D gene. Trimming cost V 0 bases and J 6 bases, with 6 bases left between them. Germline V lookup: CDR1 LGHNA, CDR2 YNFKEQ. The CDR3 loop spans 13 amino acids. CDR3 bases: TGTGCCAGCAGCCAAGATTTGGGTCAGCCCCAGCATTTT. This sequence encodes CASSQDLGQPQHF.

This chain connects TRBV6-4 to TRBJ2-1; tentatively, D is TRBD1 or TRBD2 (6 bases each). Per germline, CDR1 MRHNA and CDR2 SNTAGT. This CDR3 contains 15 residues. V lost 0 bases, J lost 7 bases, and 13 bases lay in between. The DNA of the CDR3 is TGTGCCAGCAGTGACTCTAGACTAGGGGGTAATGAGCAGTTCTTC. This encodes CASSDSRLGGNEQFF.

This chain uses TRBV18 with TRBJ1-1; 7 bases are a match to TRBD1. The CDR3 loop spans 14 amino acids. V gave up 6 bases and J gave up 1 base; unmatched junction bases: 5. Per the germline V gene, CDR1 is KGHSH and CDR2 is LQKENI. CDR3 coding DNA: TGTGCCAGCTCCGCCGGGACAGCGAACACTGAAGCTTTCTTT. Residues: CASSAGTANTEAFF.

DNA for the CDR3: TGTGCCTGGAGTTACGGGAGCTCCTACGAGCAGTACTTC. This codes for CAWSYGSSYEQYF. The V gene is TRBV30, the J gene TRBJ2-7; possible D gene TRBD2, 6 bases. The germline V gene has CDR1 GTSNPN and CDR2 SVGIG (reference sequence). The CDR3 contains 13 residues. V lost 2 bases, J lost 0 bases, and 8 bases lay in between.